Below are 14 T cell receptor beta chains sequenced from a single sample in a study of T cell repertoires in cytomegalovirus infection. TCRdb re-called the reads through MiXCR, storing one row per CDR3 protein. The sample holds nearly 550,000 distinct CDR3 sequences, approximately 15% seen once. Material for sequencing was CD8+ T cells from PBMCs. The receptors come from a human donor in good health (CMV status not recorded). Some clones in this sample may be carry-over from other donors' samples.

This clonotype was recorded at least ten times. The chain employs TRBV7-6 and TRBJ1-1, with D possibly TRBD1 on 5 matching bases. V gave up 4 bases and J gave up 2 bases, with 26 bases separating them. This CDR3 comprises 19 residues. Germline V gives CDR1 SGHVS, CDR2 FNYEAQ. The CDR3 DNA reads as TGTGCCAGCAGCTCCGGCACCGGGACGCTCTCGGTCCCTAACACTGAAGCTTTCTTT. It encodes CASSSGTGTLSVPNTEAFF.

The CDR3 nucleotides read TGTGCCAGCAGTCCCTCCTTTACAGGGCCGGGCACCTACGAGCAGTACTTC. Its translation: CASSPSFTGPGTYEQYF. The chain employs TRBV27 and TRBJ2-7; possible D gene TRBD1, 6 bases. The germline V and J ends were trimmed by 5 bases and 2 bases, with 22 bases remaining between them. Germline V lookup: CDR1 MNHEY, CDR2 SMNVEV (reference sequence). CDR3 length: 17 amino acids.

The chain employs TRBV10-2 and TRBJ1-5; tentative D call: TRBD1 (5 bases). This CDR3 region has 14 residues. Between the trimmed V and J ends, which lost 2 bases and 2 bases, there was a span of 7 bases. The germline CDR1 and CDR2 sequences are WSHSY and SAAADI. Written as DNA, the CDR3 is TGCGCCAGCAGTGAGCCCAGGGGCAATCAGCCCCAGCATTTT. Amino acid sequence: CASSEPRGNQPQHF.

There are many counts of this clonotype. The chain links TRBV7-9 to TRBJ1-4; no reliable D call. V was cut by 7 bases and J by 4 bases, with 4 bases left in between. Germline V lookup: CDR1 SEHNR, CDR2 FQNEAQ (reference sequence). This CDR3 comprises 11 residues. The CDR3 protein is CASTFNEKLFF. DNA of the CDR3: TGTGCCAGCACCTTTAATGAAAAACTGTTTTTT.

This clonotype was detected a few times. J is TRBJ1-2 and V is TRBV19; possible D gene TRBD1, 5 bases. Germline CDR1 LNHDA, CDR2 SQIVND (reference sequence). V was cut by 10 bases and J by 0 bases, with 15 bases left in between. The CDR3 is 14 amino acids. The CDR3 is CATHPGPANYGYTF. The CDR3 nucleotides are TGTGCCACCCATCCGGGACCAGCTAACTATGGCTACACCTTC.

V is TRBV27 and J is TRBJ1-1, with 7 bases lining up with TRBD1. Unmatched junction bases numbered 11, after V lost 7 bases and J lost 0 bases. This CDR3 contains 16 residues. Germline CDR1 and CDR2: MNHEY and SMNVEV (reference sequence). CDR3 region: CASTYSHGQVNTEAFF. In DNA form, the CDR3 reads TGTGCCAGCACCTACTCCCATGGACAGGTGAACACTGAAGCTTTCTTT.

This clonotype was observed a few times. Here the CDR3 reads CASSQDTREAGGGYGYTF. The CDR3 DNA is TGTGCCAGCAGCCAAGATACTAGGGAGGCAGGGGGCGGCTATGGCTACACCTTC. V is TRBV14 and J is TRBJ1-2; 8 bases line up with TRBD1. Germline CDR1 is SGHDN and CDR2 is FVKESK. The CDR3 has 18 amino acids. The J segment lost 4 bases and the V segment lost 0 bases, leaving 13 bases of the junction unmatched.

As concerns this clonotype: A much bigger clone sits one base away, suggesting this may be a read error. The chain carries TRBV20-1 and TRBJ2-7, with TRBD1 as a possible D gene (5 bases). This CDR3 has 15 residues. Trimming took 0 bases from V and 0 from J, leaving 12 bases between them. CDR1 is DFQATT, CDR2 SNEGSKA, per germline (reference sequence). The CDR3 is CSARDLERGSYEQYF. CDR3 coding DNA: TGCAGTGCTAGAGATTTGGAAAGGGGCTCCTACGAGCAGTACTTC.

This clonotype was seen a handful of times. The V gene is TRBV5-6, the J gene TRBJ1-1; D possibly corresponds to TRBD1 (6 bases). V shed 0 bases and J shed 11 bases, with 17 bases lying between them. The germline V gene has CDR1 SGHDT and CDR2 YYEEEE. The CDR3 sequence is 14 residues long. Here the CDR3 DNA reads TGTGCCAGCAGCTTGGTCAGGGGCGGGGGGTCGGCTTTCTTT. This sequence encodes CASSLVRGGGSAFF. The full variable domain, its missing parts supplied by reference TRBV5-6 and TRBJ1-1, is DAGVTQSPTHLIKTRGQQVTLRCSPKSGHDTVSWYQQALGQGPQFIFQYYEEEERQRGNFPDRFSGHQFPNYSSELNVNALLLGDSALYLCASSLVRGGGSAFFGQGTRLTVV.

This clonotype appeared many times. V gene TRBV12-3 or TRBV12-4 combines with J gene TRBJ2-3; D gene ambiguous. The CDR3 contains 15 residues. Trimming left V 3 bases short and J 1 base short, with 11 bases between. The CDR3 spells CASSFAEPRTDTQYF. The CDR3 bases are TGTGCCAGCAGTTTTGCGGAACCACGCACAGATACGCAGTATTTT.

This clonotype was recorded many times. The chain uses TRBV7-9 and TRBJ1-2; D gene uncertain. V lost 1 base, J lost 4 bases, and 10 bases lay in between. Per germline, CDR1 SEHNR and CDR2 FQNEAQ (reference sequence). The CDR3 runs to 14 residues. The DNA of the CDR3 is TGTGCCAGCAGCTTAGGTGAAGAGACCTATGGCTACACCTTC. Translated: CASSLGEETYGYTF.

This clonotype was observed many times. The chain joins TRBV6-1 to TRBJ2-1, with 9 bases lining up with TRBD1. The CDR3 runs to 16 residues. CDR1 MNHNS and CDR2 SASEGT come from the germline V gene. The V and J ends lost 3 bases and 0 bases, in that order; junction bases with no gene match: 3. The CDR3 DNA is TGTGCCAGCAGTGAGGGACAGGGTTACTCCTACAATGAGCAGTTCTTC. Its translation: CASSEGQGYSYNEQFF.

This clonotype has only a few counts. This chain joins TRBV15 and TRBJ1-5; unclear D gene. The CDR3 spans 15 residues. Germline V gene sequence: CDR1 LNHNV, CDR2 YYDKDF (reference sequence). V was clipped by 3 bases and J by 2 bases, with 11 bases between them. DNA of the CDR3: TGTGCCACCAGCAGGGCATCGGCGGGCAATCAGCCCCAGCATTTT. Encoded protein: CATSRASAGNQPQHF.

The chain couples TRBV4-2 to TRBJ1-1; D ambiguous. CDR1 and CDR2 (germline): LGHNA, YNFKEQ. The CDR3 runs to 14 residues. Trimming cost V 0 bases and J 3 bases, with 8 bases left between them. The CDR3 nucleotides are TGTGCCAGCAGCCAAGAGGTACTCTACACTGAAGCTTTCTTT. It encodes CASSQEVLYTEAFF.